These 26 T cell receptor beta chains were all obtained from the same sample, sequenced in a study of radiation and T cells in renal cell carcinoma. As for time point: blood 4 weeks post-SBRT, at nephrectomy. Described treatment: 15 Gy SBRT to primary tumor, nephrectomy 4 weeks later. Measured with immunoSEQ multiplex PCR; TCRdb has only the in-frame clones, and not every one. This sample has tens of thousands of clones; around 85% occur once, and the top ten carry 9.4%. Specimen: blood, collected from a patient whose treatment included radiotherapy and nephrectomy. All receptors come from a man in his fifties with renal cell carcinoma.

The V and J genes are TRBV30 and TRBJ1-3; D remains unclear. Trimming left V 5 bases short and J 0 bases short, with 8 bases between. The length of the CDR3 is 13 residues. Germline V lookup: CDR1 GTSNPN, CDR2 SVGIG (reference sequence). The CDR3 DNA reads TGTGCCTGGTGCCAGGACTCTGGAAACACCATATATTTT. This gives the protein CAWCQDSGNTIYF.

The V gene is TRBV7-9, the J gene TRBJ1-2; no reliable D call. Germline values: CDR1 SEHNR, CDR2 FQNEAQ (reference sequence). This CDR3 spans 13 amino acids. The V and J ends lost 3 bases and 4 bases respectively, with 9 bases between them. The CDR3 here is CASSFEGSYGYTF. The CDR3 nucleotides read TGTGCCAGCAGCTTTGAAGGGAGCTATGGCTACACCTTC.

The rearrangement joins TRBV6-5 to TRBJ1-1; the D is unclear. This CDR3 has 11 amino acids. Trimming left V 6 bases short and J 1 base short, with 3 bases between. Looked up from germline, CDR1 is MNHEY and CDR2 is SVGAGI. As DNA, the CDR3 is TGTGCCAGCAGGGAGAACACTGAAGCTTTCTTT. Its protein product is CASRENTEAFF.

This chain joins TRBV19 and TRBJ2-5; maybe TRBD2 (6 bases). The CDR3 has 14 amino acids. The V and J ends lost 6 bases and 5 bases respectively, with 16 bases between them. Germline CDR1 LNHDA, CDR2 SQIVND (reference sequence). The CDR3 region is CASSRLERGETQYF. DNA of the CDR3: TGTGCCAGTAGCCGACTAGAAAGAGGGGAGACCCAGTACTTC.

Here the CDR3 reads CASSSRSRWTEAFF. Here the CDR3 DNA reads TGTGCCAGTAGTTCTCGATCGAGGTGGACTGAAGCTTTCTTT. The chain joins TRBV19 to TRBJ1-1; D unclear. V was clipped by 5 bases and J by 5 bases, with 15 bases between them. The CDR3 has 14 amino acids. Germline-derived CDR1 and CDR2 are LNHDA and SQIVND (reference sequence).

The chain employs TRBV5-1 and TRBJ2-3; no definite D call. Trimming shortened V by 1 base and J by 5 bases, and 11 bases separated the two germline ends. CDR1 is SGHRS and CDR2 is YFSETQ in the germline V gene. This CDR3 region has 14 residues. The CDR3 nucleotides read TGCGCCAGCAGCTTGTTCAGCTATAGAGATACGCAGTATTTT. This sequence encodes CASSLFSYRDTQYF.

In DNA, the CDR3 is TGTGCCAGCAGTTTAGGCGGGGGCTTTTCCTACGAGCAGTACTTC. Translating gives CASSLGGGFSYEQYF. This chain uses TRBV27 with TRBJ2-7; a possible D gene is TRBD2 (7 bases). The V gene's germline CDR1 is MNHEY and CDR2 SMNVEV (reference sequence). The germline V and J ends were trimmed by 2 bases and 1 base, with 12 bases remaining between them. This CDR3 contains 15 residues.

This clone was seen once. The chain uses TRBV11-2 and TRBJ1-2; 9 nucleotides agree with TRBD1. This CDR3 is built from 14 residues. Germline V gene sequence: CDR1 SGHAT, CDR2 FQNNGV. V shed 5 bases, J shed 3 bases, and the junction held 4 bases outside the gene matches. The CDR3 loop is CASSMDRGDYGYTF. The CDR3 bases are TGTGCCAGCAGCATGGACAGGGGAGACTATGGCTACACCTTC.

The chain has TRBV7-6 and TRBJ2-3, with D perhaps TRBD2 (6 bases). The V end lost 4 bases, the J end lost 5 bases, and 19 bases lay between the germline ends. This CDR3 comprises 16 residues. CDR1 and CDR2 (germline): SGHVS, FNYEAQ. CDR3: CASSYFSGLAVDTQYF. The CDR3 region has the DNA TGTGCCAGCAGCTACTTCTCGGGGTTAGCGGTAGATACGCAGTATTTT.

The chain joins TRBV7-8 to TRBJ1-1; tentative D call: TRBD1 (6 bases). CDR3 size: 15 residues. The germline V gene has CDR1 SGHVS and CDR2 FQNEAQ. V was clipped by 3 bases and J by 3 bases, with 14 bases between them. The CDR3 sequence: CASSFNRGMHTEAFF. Here the CDR3 DNA reads TGTGCCAGCAGCTTTAATAGGGGGATGCACACTGAAGCTTTCTTT. The whole variable domain, filled in from reference TRBV7-8 and TRBJ1-1, reads GAGVSQSPRYKVAKRGQDVALRCDPISGHVSLFWYQQALGQGPEFLTYFQNEAQLDKSGLPSDRFFAERPEGSVSTLKIQRTQQEDSAVYLCASSFNRGMHTEAFFGQGTRLTVV.

The rearrangement uses TRBV4-1 and TRBJ1-5; no clear D gene. Germline assignment: CDR1 MGHRA and CDR2 YSYEKL. The CDR3 runs 13 residues. The V gene lost 0 bases and the J gene lost 4 bases, with 4 bases spanning the gap. The DNA for the CDR3 is TGCGCCAGCAGCCAAGATTGGAATCAGCCCCAGCATTTT. Encoded protein: CASSQDWNQPQHF.

The chain carries TRBV15 and TRBJ1-5, with 7 bases aligning to TRBD1. Germline V CDR1 and CDR2: LNHNV, YYDKDF (reference sequence). Trimming removed 8 bases from V and 8 bases from J; junction bases left unmatched: 6. The CDR3 consists of 12 residues. The CDR3 coding sequence is TGTGCCACCCAGACAGGGTTTGAGCCCCAGCATTTT. Translated, it gives CATQTGFEPQHF.

The chain joins TRBV6-5 to TRBJ2-5; TRBD1 aligns across 9 bases. Matching the DNA end better, TRBJ2-7 makes the J call doubtful. This CDR3 comprises 14 residues. Germline V gene data show CDR1 as MNHEY and CDR2 as SVGAGI. CDR3 loop: CASSGQGTTYEQYF. CDR3 bases: TGTGCCAGCAGCGGACAGGGGACAACCTACGAGCAGTACTTC.

This chain joins TRBV6-1 and TRBJ2-7, with TRBD1 matching over 10 bases. The V and J ends lost 3 bases and 6 bases, in that order; junction bases with no gene match: 11. CDR1 is MNHNS, CDR2 SASEGT, per germline. The CDR3 is 16 residues long. The CDR3 loop is CASSEPGQGILGEQYF. The DNA for the CDR3 is TGTGCCAGCAGTGAGCCGGGACAGGGGATTTTAGGCGAGCAGTACTTC.

The chain couples TRBV7-6 to TRBJ2-5, with TRBD1 matching 8 bases. Germline V CDR1 and CDR2: SGHVS, FNYEAQ. The junction had 6 bases not matched to a gene; V was cut back by 4 bases and J by 5 bases. There are 14 residues in the CDR3. CDR3 bases: TGTGCCAGCAGCTACCAACAGGGGGACGAGACCCAGTACTTC. Protein: CASSYQQGDETQYF.

CDR3 sequence (DNA): TGTGCCACCAGAGACAGCCCAAGATCTGGAAACACCATATATTTT. Translated, it gives CATRDSPRSGNTIYF. The chain recombines TRBV15 with TRBJ1-3, with D possibly TRBD1 on 5 matching bases. The CDR3 has 15 amino acids. The germline CDR1 and CDR2 sequences are LNHNV and YYDKDF (reference sequence). V was shortened by 6 bases and J by 1 base, with 13 bases between the two germline ends.

The CDR3 region is CASSMARASSYEQYF. The DNA of the CDR3 is TGTGCCAGTAGTATGGCCAGGGCAAGCTCCTACGAGCAGTACTTC. This rearrangement joins TRBV19 to TRBJ2-7; TRBD1 is a possible D gene (5 bases). The CDR3 spans 15 residues. Per germline, CDR1 LNHDA and CDR2 SQIVND (reference sequence). V was trimmed by 3 bases and J by 0 bases, leaving 12 bases between them.

The rearrangement joins TRBV7-6 to TRBJ2-7; D may be TRBD1 (5 bases). Trimming left V 4 bases short and J 11 bases short, with 15 bases between. The CDR3 contains 12 residues. CDR1 SGHVS and CDR2 FNYEAQ come from the germline V gene. DNA for the CDR3: TGTGCCAGCAGCTCAGGGCTTTCCGTGGAGTACTTC. It translates to CASSSGLSVEYF.

V is TRBV7-2 and J is TRBJ2-3; 8 bases fit TRBD1. V gave up 11 bases and J gave up 2 bases; unmatched junction bases: 3. Germline loops: CDR1 SGHTA, CDR2 FQGNSA. The CDR3 runs 12 residues. The CDR3 coding sequence is TGTGCCGGACAGGGAATCACAGATACGCAGTATTTT. Translated: CAGQGITDTQYF.

The chain recombines TRBV2 with TRBJ2-1; D perhaps matches TRBD1 (6 bases). The CDR3 sequence is 16 residues long. CDR1 and CDR2 from the germline V gene are SNHLY and FYNNEI. V shed 6 bases and J shed 8 bases, with 23 bases lying between them. CDR3 nucleotide sequence: TGTGCCAGCAGGATAGGGCAGACTGGGGGCCGGGATGAGCAGTTCTTC. It yields the protein CASRIGQTGGRDEQFF. Drawing the rest from reference TRBV2 and TRBJ2-1, the complete variable domain is EPEVTQTPSHQVTQMGQEVILRCVPISNHLYFYWYRQILGQKVEFLVSFYNNEISEKSEIFDDQFSVERPDGSNFTLKIRSTKLEDSAMYFCASRIGQTGGRDEQFFGPGTRLTVL.

V is TRBV6-5 and J is TRBJ2-5; TRBD1 or TRBD2 may be the D gene (5 bases each). The J call may be mistaken, given a closer DNA end match to TRBJ2-7. CDR1 is MNHEY and CDR2 is SVGAGI in the germline V gene. The CDR3 is made up of 15 amino acids. The CDR3 DNA reads as TGTGCCAGCAGTCCCGGGGACCCTTGGTGGTACGAGCAGTACTTC. This sequence encodes CASSPGDPWWYEQYF.

This sequence joins TRBV6-9 and TRBJ2-1, with 8 bases aligning to TRBD2. CDR1 is MNHGY, CDR2 SVAAGI, per germline. CDR3 size: 15 residues. The ends lost 5 bases at V and 3 bases at J; junction bases unmatched: 6. CDR3 sequence (DNA): TGTGCCAGCAGTGCCTCGCTAGCGGGCTACAATGAGCAGTTCTTC. It translates to CASSASLAGYNEQFF.

The rearrangement joins TRBV30 to TRBJ1-1; D is unresolved. Trimming cost V 2 bases and J 1 base, with 14 bases left between them. Germline V lookup: CDR1 GTSNPN, CDR2 SVGIG (reference sequence). CDR3 length: 15 residues. The CDR3, as DNA: TGTGCCTGGAGTAGTAAGGGTTTGGCGAACACTGAAGCTTTCTTT. As protein: CAWSSKGLANTEAFF.

This chain links TRBV5-4 with TRBJ2-7, with D tentatively TRBD1 (7 bases). The CDR3 covers 15 residues. Germline-derived CDR1 and CDR2 are SGHNT and YYREEE (reference sequence). Trimming left V 4 bases short and J 1 base short, with 15 bases between. CDR3 bases: TGTGCCAGCAGCCGTGGGGGGACAGAGTCCTACGAGCAGTACTTC. It encodes CASSRGGTESYEQYF.

The chain links TRBV5-1 to TRBJ1-2; D call uncertain. Looked up from germline, CDR1 is SGHRS and CDR2 is YFSETQ. Between the trimmed V and J ends, which lost 0 bases and 8 bases, there was a span of 17 bases. There are 15 residues in the CDR3. CDR3 sequence (DNA): TGCGCCAGCAGCTTGGAAGGTCGGTCGGAAAGAGGCTACACCTTC. Translating gives CASSLEGRSERGYTF.

The chain joins TRBV5-6 to TRBJ1-4; TRBD1 might be the D (5 bases). The CDR3 totals 15 residues. The V end was cut by 4 bases, the J end by 4 bases, with 14 bases between. CDR1 is SGHDT, CDR2 YYEEEE, per germline. CDR3: CASSGAVLGNEKLFF. The CDR3 DNA reads as TGTGCCAGCAGCGGGGCCGTTCTTGGTAATGAAAAACTGTTTTTT.